This T cell receptor beta chain was identified during a study of blood T cell repertoires in COVID-19. As originally analysed: For nucleated cells, counts were estimated from reference gene primer amplification. Generated by immunoSEQ multiplex PCR, the TCRdb table keeps only in-frame clones and is missing some. The D gene and trimming were derived from the DNA, and the V and J assignments and clone size from that table. The sample lists approximately 81,000 clones; around nine tenths were seen once. Participant-given clinical history determined each cohort assignment. The CDR3 length is 16 residues. Between the trimmed V and J ends, which lost 1 base and 2 bases, there was a span of 14 bases. CDR1 and CDR2 (germline): SGHTA, FQGTGA.

V is TRBV7-3 and J is TRBJ1-1, with a tentative D call TRBD1 (5 bases). The TCR comes from a woman aged 45-60 years with acute COVID-19. The specimen sequenced was PBMCs or T cells enriched from blood (not recorded which). CDR3 residues: CASSLIRGGINTEAFF. The CDR3 DNA sequence: TGTGCCAGCAGCTTAATTCGGGGGGGAATAAACACTGAAGCTTTCTTT.